This T cell receptor (beta chain) was identified during a study of cytomegalovirus exposure and HLA in healthy donors. The study's findings and limits: According to a later analysis, donors in an Asian-associated ancestry cluster reportedly had fewer N-insertions than the 666-donor mean. Apparent HLA restriction characterized most CMV-associated TCR beta chains in a later analysis.

Per the germline V gene, CDR1 is SGHRS and CDR2 is YFSETQ. The trim removed 5 bases at V and 4 bases at J, leaving 7 bases unmatched. The CDR3 sequence is 14 residues long. As regards this clone: Antigen specificity is unknown.

In the PCR, 60 Vbeta and 13 Jbeta primers were used. Only in-frame clones appear in the TCRdb table, and some are missing; sequencing was by immunoSEQ multiplex PCR. The profile shows around 150,000 clones, approximately 77% of them singletons. Specimen: PBMCs. The V and J genes are TRBV5-1 and TRBJ2-3; 7 bases are shared with TRBD1. This clonotype was obtained from a man aged 18 to 29 in good health and CMV-seronegative. The CDR3 is CASSQPGQPDTQYF. CDR3 DNA sequence: TGCGCCAGCAGTCAGCCGGGACAGCCAGATACGCAGTATTTT.